Below, one T cell receptor beta chain is given with its context. This clone was seen only a few times. Its antigen remains unidentified. The junction differs from germline at one of its ends, possibly a read error. CDR1 SGHDN and CDR2 FVKESK were looked up in the germline V gene. Its CDR3 holds 14 amino acids, cysteine through phenylalanine. The DNA shown is the 42-base CDR3, in frame from base 1. This sample is part of a study of cytomegalovirus exposure and HLA in healthy donors (dated 2017 in TCRdb). For the wider study: An earlier analysis of some 550 of the donors reported 250 to 350 Gb of sequence data and 120 million or so unique TCR beta sequences from about 200 million T cells. The aim of the study was to test whether cataloging public T cell receptors could identify signatures of past pathogen exposure. An early release that covered roughly 600 HLA-typed donors contained about 300 gigabases of sequencing data and around 85 million unique TCR sequences. Among the 398 genotyped donors, approximately 77% belonged to the genetic ancestry cluster associated with self-reported Caucasian donors. Four to six DR-DQ haplotypes were handled as single units for association and clustering, since linkage in the cohort was strong. Typing coverage varied by locus: 629-630 donors for A, B, C, DRB1 and DQB1; roughly 520 for DQA1; over 600 for DPA1; 400 to 480 for DPB1. To predict cytomegalovirus infection status, the study brought together high-throughput TCR immunosequencing, statistical association of individual TCRs with disease status, and machine learning. A later analysis re-analyzed previously published TCR beta repertoires from approximately 700 donors and added high-resolution HLA genotyping to study TCR occurrence patterns. Donor age, sex, ethnicity and CMV serostatus were compiled together with the repertoire data. In an earlier analysis of roughly 540 of the donors, high-throughput TCR beta sequencing was used to judge whether each TCR beta V gene segment behaved as functional or pseudogenic. Across some 400 genotyped donors of the cohort, an average of roughly 250,000 unique TCR beta nucleotide sequences per donor were sequenced, and about a sixth of those sequences were non-productive. The T cell repertoires of under 700 subjects were profiled by immunosequencing and related to cytomegalovirus serostatus. In a later genetic analysis, genome-wide SNP genotypes for about 55% of the roughly 700 donors were used, and that subset was treated as a discovery cohort. HLA typing included class I and class II loci at four-digit resolution. Besides the first cohort of hundreds of subjects, a separate validation cohort made up of 120 or so different subjects was used. All discovery cohort repertoires had been generated using a single sequencing platform. In the later analysis, no new phenotypic data were used to find candidate immune exposures; instead, reliance was placed on TCR beta sequences and their occurrence across donors.

In total, over 600 healthy bone marrow donors made up the cohort. All cohort members were sampled while nominally healthy, although unrecorded immune exposures were likely present. The donor tested CMV seropositive, placing the donor among the 310 or so seropositive members of the cohort. Every donor gave a peripheral blood sample, and the peripheral blood mononuclear cells from that sample were used for TCR beta sequencing. The Qiagen DNeasy Blood Extraction Kit was used to extract genomic DNA from the blood cell samples. Receptor libraries were prepared by the immunoSEQ multiplex PCR assay. The multiplex PCR relied on a mix of 60 forward primers for TCR Vbeta segments and 13 reverse primers for TCR Jbeta segments. The CDR3 region of rearranged TCR beta genes was amplified from genomic DNA by a multiplex PCR assay. On the Illumina HiSeq System, the amplified TCR beta libraries were sequenced as 87-base-pair reads. The authors' analysis ran thus. A later analysis tallied around 82 million unique TCR beta chains across the 666 repertoires, and 10 million to 11 million of those chains were shared by two or more donors. Raw reads were error-corrected and collapsed into unique sequences by a nearest-neighbor algorithm in which closely related sequences were merged to remove PCR and sequencing errors. Alignment of CDR3 sequences to IMGT reference sequences was used to assign V, D and J gene segments. For a sequence to be retained, a match of at least six nucleotides was required to both a V gene segment and a J gene segment. Rearrangements were classified as productive when the CDR3 lacked stop codons and remained in frame with V and J, and all other rearrangements were classified as non-productive. CDR3 was defined by IMGT convention, running from the second conserved V-encoded cysteine to the conserved J-encoded phenylalanine. In an earlier analysis of more than 550 of the donors, sequences lacking an unambiguous match to a single V gene segment were excluded. An earlier analysis of 587 of the donors classified V segments as functional when productive rearrangements were above 56.7% and as segregating when the standard deviation between donors was above 5%. A statistical classification framework was built for diagnosing cytomegalovirus status from the catalog of TCR beta chain sequences. V and J gene assignment, in a later analysis, came from comparing TCR nucleotide sequences with IMGT/GENE-DB human TR gene sequences. Using the TCRdist pipeline, a later analysis assigned CDR3 sequences along with most-parsimonious VDJ recombination scenarios. In a later analysis, each TCR beta chain was defined by its CDR3 amino acid sequence together with its V-gene family, and reads lacking a unique V-gene family were excluded. A later analysis removed 450 to 600 highly shared, low-generation-probability nucleotide sequences to deal with suspected cross-contamination and a sequencing artifact. In a later analysis, a clonal expansion index was calculated for each public chain from normalized within-repertoire ranks of inferred template counts. A later analysis computed generation probabilities with a VDJ recombination model fitted to out-of-frame rearrangements, and checked the results against IGoR. In a later analysis, TCR-TCR, TCR-HLA and TCR-CMV co-occurrence was scored with hypergeometric tests, and a repertoire-size bias correction was applied to TCR pairs. A later analysis estimated false discovery rates by permuting HLA or CMV assignments 20 times. In a later analysis, co-occurring TCRs were grouped using DBSCAN, and TCRdist sequence similarity was added for clustering within HLA-allele-positive subsets. Repertoires with fewer than 30,000 or more than 120,000 public chains were left out of co-occurrence clustering, as were a handful of repertoires with anomalous nucleotide sharing. Sourced from immuneACCESS, this table was stored by TCRdb with only in-frame sequences that have V and J called. A share of the clones is absent; for the studies checked, an unresolved V gene accounts for under half, and the remainder has no known explanation. V and J calls and clone size follow that table, whereas D and trimming were derived from the DNA. This sample gives 150,000 to 200,000 clones in total; 81% of them show up just once. About 3% of the sample is held by the ten biggest clonotypes.

The investigation overall reported the following: Across donors, most TCR sequences were observed very rarely, whereas some public TCRs were present in many individuals. In an earlier analysis of some 540 of the donors, most TCR beta V segments appeared in productive rearrangements about 87% or about 30% of the time, broadly matching IMGT annotations. Correlated functional status among segregating V segments might be attributable to linkage disequilibrium, but an unknown experimental factor could not be ruled out. In a later analysis, the rate of TCR association differed among HLA loci, with DRB1 alleles having the most associated TCRs and HLA-C alleles having the fewest. The cohort was sequenced for TCR beta chains only, and without alpha or paired-chain data the features that could be detected were limited. In a later genetic analysis, fewer N-insertions in productive TCRs were reported among donors in an Asian-associated ancestry cluster than the 666-donor mean. The study listed 150 to 200 TCR beta chains as associated with cytomegalovirus. A later genetic analysis associated a missense DCLRE1C variant with V-gene and J-gene trimming of TCR beta chains, and an independent cohort replicated the association. The earlier analysis of some 560 of the donors excluded roughly 16 rarely observed V segments, including chromosome 9 orphons, because counts were too low. Because HLA typing was missing for some donors at each locus, association tests included only the typed subset. Roughly uniform sequencing depth across donors was assumed in presence/absence analyses, although this assumption may not hold. According to a later analysis, most CMV-associated TCR beta chains appeared to be HLA-restricted, and the HLA associations seemed to be driven largely by CMV exposure. Some IMGT-functional V segments, including TRBV6-2 and TRBV6-3, could not be distinguished by the 87-base-pair reads and were therefore excluded. A cluster of highly shared sequence variants was judged likely to represent a technical artifact of the sequencing pipeline. In a later analysis, about 17,000 TCR beta sequences were associated with specific HLA alleles at a false discovery rate of 0.05. According to the authors, the approach could potentially be generalized to other disease states and immunological phenotypes. According to a later analysis, parvovirus B19, influenza, CMV and Epstein-Barr virus appeared linked to several top co-occurrence clusters. A further reported finding was that TCR beta sequences accurately predicted the HLA-A and HLA-B alleles for most subjects in the first cohort. The classifier was reported to diagnose cytomegalovirus status with high specificity and sensitivity in both the original cohort and the validation cohort. The only immune exposure information available for the cohort was CMV serostatus. In vitro tests confirmed that three of the cytomegalovirus-associated TCR beta chains recognize cytomegalovirus antigens. In a later analysis, HLA-associated TCR beta chains were found to be more clonally expanded and to have lower generation probabilities than equally common non-associated chains. When HLA alleles, especially DR and DQ, strongly co-occurred, attributing TCR associations to individual alleles was difficult.

The V and J segments used are TRBV14 and TRBJ1-3; 7 nucleotides in the junction match TRBD1. This TCR was recovered from a man between 40 and 49 years old in good health and CMV-seropositive. The specimen sequenced was PBMCs. DNA sequence: TGTGCCAGCAGGCAAGGGGGCAGTGGAAACACCATATATTTT. This translates into CASRQGGSGNTIYF.